This TCR beta chain originates from a study of blood T cell repertoires in COVID-19. Trimming left V 4 bases short and J 3 bases short, with 15 bases between. The CDR3 is 15 residues long. The germline CDR1 and CDR2 sequences are SGHTA and FQGNSA. Some clones are missing from TCRdb's copy, which holds only in-frame ones; the method was immunoSEQ multiplex PCR. This table has under 200,000 clones, around 83% appearing once. This clone was seen once. Input material: peripheral blood. This TCR derives from a woman over 75 with acute or convalescent COVID-19. The chain links TRBV7-2 to TRBJ2-5; D possibly corresponds to TRBD2 (5 bases). CDR3 coding DNA: TGTGCCAGCAGCTCGACTCCGACTAACAAAGAGACCCAGTACTTC. This codes for CASSSTPTNKETQYF.